This entry is about one T cell receptor (beta chain). TCRdb's copy holds only in-frame clones and misses some; the assay was immunoSEQ multiplex PCR. This sample has about 91,000 clones; 88% occur once, and the top ten carry about 5%. The sample comes from a study of blood T cell repertoires in COVID-19. CDR1 and CDR2 from the germline V gene are DFQATT and SNEGSKA (reference sequence). The CDR3 length is 11 residues. This TCR was recovered from a woman of 80 years or more with active COVID-19. The genes are TRBV20-1 and TRBJ1-3; no clear D. Input material: peripheral blood. CDR3 bases: TGCACTTTACAAGCTGGAAACACCATATATTTT. Amino acids: CTLQAGNTIYF.